Below, 22 T cell receptor beta chains from the same sample are listed, as sequenced in a study of spatial heterogeneity in lung cancer. Study results and caveats: The study found that expanded intratumoral alpha and beta TCR counts tracked tumor mutation counts.

MiXCR was run by TCRdb on the 5' RACE reads, yielding one entry per CDR3 protein. The data hold about 12,000 distinct CDR3 sequences, with roughly 4.6% observed a single time. Documented time point: sample taken at primary tumor resection. Their target antigens are unknown. Sequencing used lung tumor tissue, obtained at surgery. These receptor sequences come from a male donor with early-stage non-small cell lung cancer.

In this sample, this clonotype turned up many times. The chain couples TRBV3-1 to TRBJ2-6, with D maybe TRBD1 (6 bases). This CDR3 has 20 amino acids. V was cut by 5 bases and J by 0 bases, with 23 bases left in between. Germline V gene lookup returns CDR1 LGHDT and CDR2 YNNKEL (reference sequence). This chain's CDR3 is CASSIPRTDPRFSGANVLTF. CDR3 sequence (DNA): TGTGCCAGCAGCATACCCCGGACAGACCCCAGATTCTCTGGGGCCAACGTCCTGACTTTC.

This clonotype was counted at least ten times. The rearrangement links TRBV12-3 or TRBV12-4 to TRBJ2-3; tentatively, D is TRBD2 (5 bases). Trimming pared 6 bases from V and 5 bases from J, leaving 9 bases between. The CDR3 runs to 12 residues. In DNA form, the CDR3 reads TGTGCCAGCAGACAAAGCGGAGATACGCAGTATTTT. The encoded protein is CASRQSGDTQYF.

This clonotype was seen only a few times. The gene calls are TRBV20-1 and TRBJ2-7; no clear D gene. The CDR3 sequence is 10 residues long. Germline V gives CDR1 DFQATT, CDR2 SNEGSKA (reference sequence). Trimming took 2 bases from V and 4 from J, leaving 3 bases between them. The CDR3 nucleotides are TGCAGTGCTAGATCGTACGAGCAGTACTTC. Translation gives CSARSYEQYF.

This clonotype was recorded a few times. This rearrangement joins TRBV28 to TRBJ2-6, with D uncertain. Trimming shortened V by 6 bases and J by 0 bases, and 6 bases separated the two germline ends. Germline V CDR1 and CDR2: MDHEN, SYDVKM. The CDR3 runs 14 residues. CDR3 sequence reads: CASSIHSGANVLTF. CDR3 DNA sequence: TGTGCCAGCAGCATCCACTCTGGGGCCAACGTCCTGACTTTC.

The table lists this clonotype with many counts. The chain recombines TRBV23-1 with TRBJ1-6; no definite D call. TRBV23-1 is designated an ORF whose function remains uncertain. The CDR3 is 9 amino acids. V lost 7 bases to trimming and J lost 11 bases, with 3 bases between them. CDR3 in DNA: TGCGCCAGCAAGGCACCCCTCCACTTT. Translated, it gives CASKAPLHF.

This clonotype was detected many times. This chain joins TRBV6-2 or TRBV6-3 and TRBJ1-1; 9 nucleotides agree with TRBD1. V was clipped by 6 bases and J by 4 bases; unmatched bases: 9. The CDR3 covers 15 residues. Looked up from germline, CDR1 is MNHEY and CDR2 is SVGEGT. Here the CDR3 DNA reads TGTGCCAGCAGCCCAAACAGGGGGCATGGCACTGAAGCTTTCTTT. Translating gives CASSPNRGHGTEAFF.

There are many counts of this clonotype. This chain connects TRBV5-4 to TRBJ2-1, with D unclear. Deletions cut 0 bases from V and 10 bases from J, with 11 bases between. The CDR3 length is 13 residues. Germline assignment: CDR1 SGHNT and CDR2 YYREEE (reference sequence). Written as DNA, the CDR3 is TGTGCCAGCAGCTTGGATTTACGGAAAGAGCAGTTCTTC. Its translation is CASSLDLRKEQFF.

This clonotype came up many times. The J gene is TRBJ1-1, the V gene TRBV12-3 or TRBV12-4; 10 nucleotides match TRBD1. The CDR3 covers 17 residues. The J segment lost 0 bases and the V segment lost 3 bases, leaving 7 bases of the junction unmatched. The CDR3 here is CASSLTPGTGVNTEAFF. The CDR3 nucleotides are TGTGCCAGCAGTTTGACCCCCGGGACAGGGGTGAACACTGAAGCTTTCTTT.

By sample fraction, this clonotype is medium-sized. This chain connects TRBV20-1 to TRBJ2-5, with a weak D call TRBD1 (5 bases). CDR1 and CDR2 (germline): DFQATT, SNEGSKA (reference sequence). The ends were cut back, 7 bases at V and 2 bases at J, with 14 bases in the middle. The CDR3 contains 13 residues. DNA of the CDR3: TGCAGTGTCAATCAGGGAAATCAAGAGACCCAGTACTTC. Protein sequence: CSVNQGNQETQYF.

This clonotype was seen repeatedly, ten times or more. The chain employs TRBV4-2 and TRBJ1-2, with D maybe TRBD1 (6 bases). This CDR3 is built from 13 residues. Germline V lookup: CDR1 LGHNA, CDR2 YNFKEQ. With 6 bases removed from V and 4 bases from J, the gap between germline ends came to 12 bases. The CDR3 nucleotides are TGTGCCAGCAGACTACAGGGCACCTATGGCTACACCTTC. Its translation is CASRLQGTYGYTF.

This clonotype was seen many times. The V and J genes are TRBV28 and TRBJ1-3, with D hard to call. The ends were cut back, 6 bases at V and 6 bases at J, with 9 bases in the middle. This CDR3 is 12 amino acids long. Germline V CDR1 and CDR2: MDHEN, SYDVKM. CDR3 in DNA: TGTGCCAGCAGCCCAGGAGAAAACACCATATATTTT. Translated, it gives CASSPGENTIYF.

The genes are TRBV7-9 and TRBJ1-2, with D perhaps matching TRBD1 (5 bases). V was trimmed by 4 bases and J by 4 bases, leaving 13 bases between them. This CDR3 spans 14 amino acids. Germline V lookup: CDR1 SEHNR, CDR2 FQNEAQ (reference sequence). The CDR3 nucleotides are TGTGCCAGCAGCTCTCAGGGCCCCCGCTATGGCTACACCTTC. It codes for CASSSQGPRYGYTF.

This clonotype showed up many times. J is TRBJ2-5 and V is TRBV7-2; D ambiguous. This CDR3 region has 13 residues. In germline, CDR1 is SGHTA, CDR2 FQGNSA. Written as DNA, the CDR3 is TGTGCTTGCGGTGGCGCCAAAGCGGAGACCCAGTACTTC. Encoded protein: CACGGAKAETQYF. Full variable domain (missing parts from reference TRBV7-2 and TRBJ2-5): GAGVSQSPSNKVTEKGKDVELRCDPISGHTALYWYRQSLGQGLEFLIYFQGNSAPDKSGLPSDRFSAERTGGSVSTLTIQRTQQEDSAVYLCACGGAKAETQYFGPGTRLLVL.

Concerning this clonotype: It may be a read error: a sequence one base away is much more abundant. This chain joins TRBV7-2 and TRBJ1-1; no clear D gene. Between the trimmed V and J ends, which lost 4 bases and 3 bases, there was a span of 9 bases. Germline-derived CDR1 and CDR2 are SGHTA and FQGNSA. The CDR3 extends over 13 amino acids. CDR3 sequence reads: CASSSDGDTEAFF. DNA for the CDR3: TGTGCCAGCAGCTCCGACGGGGACACTGAAGCTTTCTTT.

This clonotype has a count of ten or more. The rearrangement uses TRBV28 and TRBJ2-5; D call uncertain. The germline CDR1 and CDR2 sequences are MDHEN and SYDVKM. CDR3 length: 13 amino acids. V lost 2 bases to trimming and J lost 1 base, with 5 bases between them. In nucleotides, the CDR3 is TGTGCCAGCAGTTTAGCCCGCCAAGAGACCCAGTACTTC. Translation gives CASSLARQETQYF.

Ten or more counts support this clonotype. V and J are TRBV10-3 and TRBJ2-1; D is possibly TRBD1 or TRBD2 (5 bases each). The germline V and J ends were trimmed by 8 bases and 8 bases, with 22 bases remaining between them. Germline CDR1 is ENHRY and CDR2 is SYGVKD. The CDR3 loop spans 15 amino acids. The CDR3 reads CAIRGRSTRIDEQFF. The CDR3, as DNA: TGTGCCATCCGGGGACGGAGCACGAGGATCGATGAGCAGTTCTTC.

The V call is TRBV29-1, the J call TRBJ2-7; TRBD1 might be the D (6 bases). Germline CDR1 SQVTM, CDR2 ANQGSEA. The CDR3 runs 13 residues. Trimming left V 6 bases short and J 6 bases short, with 18 bases between. The CDR3: CSVRGQLRGEQYF. The CDR3 DNA is TGCAGCGTGCGAGGACAGCTTAGGGGCGAGCAGTACTTC.

There are many counts of this clonotype. This chain connects TRBV10-2 to TRBJ2-3, with TRBD1 matching 9 bases. Germline-derived CDR1 and CDR2 are WSHSY and SAAADI. The CDR3 covers 15 residues. V shed 7 bases and J 1 base; nucleotides not matched to a gene: 6. Here the CDR3 reads CASKRTGEGTDTQYF. CDR3 bases: TGCGCCAGCAAGCGGACAGGGGAGGGCACAGATACGCAGTATTTT.

This clonotype was recorded at least ten times. The chain has TRBV12-3 or TRBV12-4 and TRBJ1-5; D ambiguous. The CDR3 covers 14 residues. V was trimmed by 7 bases and J by 2 bases, leaving 12 bases between them. Here the CDR3 DNA reads TGTGCCAGCACTCCAGGCGGAGGCAATCAGCCCCAGCATTTT. Its protein is CASTPGGGNQPQHF.

This clonotype was found many times. The chain is built from TRBV20-1 and TRBJ1-1; 7 bases are shared with TRBD1. This CDR3 comprises 16 residues. V lost 5 bases, J lost 0 bases, and 12 bases stayed unmatched. Germline lookup yields CDR1 DFQATT and CDR2 SNEGSKA (reference sequence). The DNA of the CDR3 is TGCAGTGCTGCCCAGGAGGGGGCTAAAATGAACACTGAAGCTTTCTTT. Residues: CSAAQEGAKMNTEAFF.

This clonotype showed up just a few times. The V gene is TRBV20-1, the J gene TRBJ1-5, with D uncertain. Germline CDR1 and CDR2: DFQATT and SNEGSKA (reference sequence). Between the trimmed V and J ends, which lost 0 bases and 0 bases, there was a span of 9 bases. The CDR3 runs 15 residues. The CDR3 reads CSARERETSNQPQHF. CDR3 nucleotide sequence: TGCAGTGCTAGAGAAAGGGAAACTAGCAATCAGCCCCAGCATTTT.

The rearrangement links TRBV18 to TRBJ1-1, with D unclear. Germline-derived CDR1 and CDR2 are KGHSH and LQKENI. V was pared by 2 bases and J by 5 bases, with 12 bases between. This CDR3 region has 14 residues. The DNA of the CDR3 is TGTGCCAGCTCACCAGTCCAAGGTTTAACTGAAGCTTTCTTT. Residues: CASSPVQGLTEAFF.